A selection of T cell receptor beta chains follows, all from one sample in a study of control samples from healthy donors and cancer patients. The protocol was immunoSEQ multiplex PCR, while the TCRdb copy is restricted to in-frame clones and leaves out a portion. The sample yields 150,000 to 200,000 clones, 94% seen once. Material: blood. These TCRs come from a woman aged 18-30 years in good health. CDR3s include the opening cysteine and the closing phenylalanine or tryptophan. The D gene is left open where the match is weak. Some rows mark clone size as missing; the rest say once, few, many or name a class of expanded clone.

>TRBV11-1|TRBJ1-1|.|.
CASSRGGTEAFF
TGTGCCAGCAGCAGGGGGGGTACTGAAGCTTTCTTT
>TRBV29-1|TRBJ1-5|TRBD1|.
CSVGQGVREPQHF
TGCAGCGTTGGACAGGGGGTAAGGGAGCCCCAGCATTTT
>TRBV15|TRBJ2-1|TRBD2|.
CATSRLETSGPSSYNEQFF
TGTGCCACCAGCAGATTAGAGACTAGCGGACCTAGCTCCTACAATGAGCAGTTCTTC
>TRBV25-1|TRBJ2-2|TRBD2|.
CASSESGLAGSTGELFF
TGTGCCAGCAGTGAATCTGGGCTAGCGGGAAGCACCGGGGAGCTGTTTTTT
>TRBV5-1|TRBJ2-7|.|once
CASSLDGRPFSEQYF
TGCGCCAGCAGCTTGGATGGCCGTCCCTTTTCCGAGCAGTACTTC
>TRBV6-5|TRBJ1-2|TRBD1|.
CASSSSTGGGYTF
TGTGCCAGCAGTTCCTCCACAGGGGGCGGCTACACCTTC
>TRBV6-1|TRBJ1-6|.|.
CASSEALSYPYSPLHF
TGTGCCAGCAGTGAAGCGCTTAGTTACCCTTATTCACCCCTCCACTTT
>TRBV3-1/TRBV3-2|TRBJ2-7|.|.
CASSQDRQGGLQYF
TGTGCCAGCAGCCAAGATCGGCAGGGCGGGCTTCAGTACTTC
>TRBV6-1|TRBJ1-1|.|.
CASSETPPEAFF
TGTGCCAGCAGTGAAACCCCCCCCGAAGCTTTCTTT
>TRBV6-1|TRBJ2-7|TRBD2|.
CASSEIGLAGSYEQYF
TGTGCCAGCAGTGAAATAGGACTAGCGGGATCCTACGAGCAGTACTTC
>TRBV10-3|TRBJ2-7|.|.
CAITGGGTPRGEQYF
TGTGCCATCACGGGTGGCGGGACACCTCGTGGAGAGCAGTACTTC
>TRBV6-2/TRBV6-3|TRBJ1-1|TRBD1|.
CASSAQGDTEAFF
TGTGCCAGCAGCGCTCAGGGGGACACTGAAGCTTTCTTT
>TRBV2|TRBJ1-5|TRBD1|few
CASSVYRGQPQHF
TGTGCCAGCAGTGTCTACAGGGGTCAGCCCCAGCATTTT
>TRBV18|TRBJ2-5|.|.
CASSPGTQKETQYF
TGTGCCAGCTCACCAGGGACTCAAAAGGAGACCCAGTACTTC
>TRBV12-5|TRBJ2-5|.|.
CASGLGHFQETQYF
TGTGCTAGTGGTTTGGGGCACTTCCAAGAGACCCAGTACTTC